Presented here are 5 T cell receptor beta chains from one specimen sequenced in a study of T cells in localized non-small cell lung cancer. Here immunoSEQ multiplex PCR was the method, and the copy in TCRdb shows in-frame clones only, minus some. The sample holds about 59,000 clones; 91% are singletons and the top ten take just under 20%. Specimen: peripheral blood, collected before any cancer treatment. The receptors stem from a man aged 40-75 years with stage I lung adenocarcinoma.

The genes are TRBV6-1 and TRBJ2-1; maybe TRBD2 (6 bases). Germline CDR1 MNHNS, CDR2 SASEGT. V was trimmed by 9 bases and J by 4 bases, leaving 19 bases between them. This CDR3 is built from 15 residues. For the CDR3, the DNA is TGTGCCAGTCGTTTAGCGGCTGAACCATACAATGAGCAGTTCTTC. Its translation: CASRLAAEPYNEQFF.

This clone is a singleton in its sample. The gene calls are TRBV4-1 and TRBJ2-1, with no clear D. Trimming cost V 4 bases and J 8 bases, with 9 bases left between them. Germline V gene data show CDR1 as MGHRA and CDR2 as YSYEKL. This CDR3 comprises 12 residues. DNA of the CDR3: TGCGCCAGCAGCCTGCAGACCGATGAGCAGTTCTTC. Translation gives CASSLQTDEQFF.

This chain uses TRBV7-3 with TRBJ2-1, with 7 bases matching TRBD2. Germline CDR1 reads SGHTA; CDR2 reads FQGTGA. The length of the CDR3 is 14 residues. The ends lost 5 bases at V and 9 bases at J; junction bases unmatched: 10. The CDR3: CASSLGGVSGEQFF. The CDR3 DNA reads TGTGCCAGCAGCCTGGGAGGGGTCTCTGGTGAGCAGTTCTTC.

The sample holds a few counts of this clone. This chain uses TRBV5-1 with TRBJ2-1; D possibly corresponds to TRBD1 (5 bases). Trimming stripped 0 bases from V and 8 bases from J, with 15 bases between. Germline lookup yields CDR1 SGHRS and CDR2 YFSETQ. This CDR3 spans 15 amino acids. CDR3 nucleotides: TGCGCCAGCAGCTTGGCCTTGGGGCAGGTCGATGAGCAGTTCTTC. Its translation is CASSLALGQVDEQFF.

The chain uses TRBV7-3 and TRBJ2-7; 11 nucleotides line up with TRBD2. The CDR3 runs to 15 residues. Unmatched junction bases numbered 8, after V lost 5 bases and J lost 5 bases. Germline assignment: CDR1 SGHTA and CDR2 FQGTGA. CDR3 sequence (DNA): TGTGCCAGCAGCACCCTAGCGGGGGGTCTCCACGAGCAGTACTTC. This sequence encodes CASSTLAGGLHEQYF.